This TCR beta chain came from a study of blood T cells in healthy people across ages. Study-wide points: Donors of long life had a larger count of naive CD4+ cells and greater diversity than aged donors. The authors considered diversity estimates from one million T cells to be underestimates. Strongly correlated with naive T cell percentage was TCR beta diversity.

It was with a sample-barcoded 5' primer and a J-beta primer mix that a second PCR of roughly 7 to 12 cycles was run. Every sample gave at least 2.5 million paired-end reads containing CDR3. In TCRdb, the 5' RACE reads were re-called with MiXCR into one record per CDR3 protein. The profile shows hundreds of thousands of distinct CDR3 sequences, around 41% of them singletons. The CDR3 has 11 residues. In germline, CDR1 is DFQATT, CDR2 SNEGSKA (reference sequence). Trimming left V 5 bases short and J 3 bases short, with 7 bases between. Comments on this clonotype: As yet, its antigen is unknown.

Sequenced: blood. The clonotype originates from a man older than 75 in good health. The chain recombines TRBV20-1 with TRBJ2-5, with D tentatively TRBD1 (6 bases). The CDR3 loop reads CSAYREETQYF. DNA of the CDR3: TGCAGTGCTTACAGGGAAGAGACCCAGTACTTC.